The clone carrying this TCR beta chain was recorded once. The data belong to a study of shared clonotypes between healthy human individuals. CD45RO-negative cells were positively selected for CCR7, leaving out terminally differentiated effector memory CD45RA+ cells. How the authors handled the data: ImmunoSEQ output lacked quality scores and full-length reads, limiting matched filtering. Using immunoSEQ multiplex PCR, the repertoire was profiled, and TCRdb retains in-frame clones only, with some absent. That table gives V, J and clone size, and the DNA gave D and trimming. The sample has about 750,000 clones; around 93% are singletons. The source material was naive CD8+ T cells sorted from blood. This clonotype originated in a man under 40 in good health.

CDR3 protein: CASSSHGAEIYEQYF. CDR3 DNA sequence: TGTGCCAGCAGCTCACACGGGGCGGAGATCTACGAGCAGTACTTC. The V gene is TRBV9, the J gene TRBJ2-7; D is perhaps TRBD1 or TRBD2 (5 bases each). The CDR3 contains 15 residues. Per germline, CDR1 SGDLS and CDR2 YYNGEE. Trimming removed 4 bases from V and 3 bases from J, with 17 bases in between.